These T cell receptor beta chains were read from a single sample in a study of CD8+ T cells in alopecia areata. Only in-frame clones appear in the TCRdb table, and some are missing; sequencing was by immunoSEQ multiplex PCR. Here the sample spans approximately 210,000 clones, more than 55% being singletons. Material: CD4+ T cells sorted from blood, obtained at week 44, from a patient treated with tofacitinib. The receptors here all came from a human donor with alopecia areata. Each CDR3 is given with its conserved first and last residue. A D gene is named only where the DNA matches it firmly. Rows may omit the clone size; those that give it use once, few, many or a size class.

NA	NA	TRBJ1-2	TRBV6-5	TGTGCCAGCAGCGAGGTTGGCGATGGCTACACCTTC	CASSEVGDGYTF
TRBD2	NA	TRBJ2-7	TRBV7-2	TGTGCCAGCAGTCCGGGACTAGCGGGGTCCTACGAGCAGTACTTC	CASSPGLAGSYEQYF
NA	NA	TRBJ2-5	TRBV7-2	TGTGCCAGCAGCAAGGGGTTGGGTCGGGAGACCCAGTACTTC	CASSKGLGRETQYF
TRBD1	NA	TRBJ2-7	TRBV5-1	TGCGCCAGCAGCTTGACAGGGACAGCAGGCGAGCAGTACTTC	CASSLTGTAGEQYF
TRBD1	NA	TRBJ2-6	TRBV19	TGTGCCAGTAGTGCCACAGGGGTCGGGGCCAACGTCCTGACTTTC	CASSATGVGANVLTF
TRBD2	once	TRBJ2-5	TRBV2	TGTGCCAGCAGTTCGGGACTAGCGGAGACCCAGTACTTC	CASSSGLAETQYF
TRBD2	NA	TRBJ2-3	TRBV29-1	TGCAGCGTTTGGGGGGGAAAGAATAGCACAGATACGCAGTATTTT	CSVWGGKNSTDTQYF
NA	NA	TRBJ2-3	TRBV7-2	TGTGCCACCAGAAGTGGGACACAGAGCACAGATACGCAGTATTTT	CATRSGTQSTDTQYF
NA	NA	TRBJ1-1	TRBV29-1	TGCAGCGTTGAAGTGGATAAGTTCAGGGGCCCTGAAGCTTTCTTT	CSVEVDKFRGPEAFF
TRBD1	NA	TRBJ2-5	TRBV30	TGTGCCTGGGGTCCAGGGGGCCGGGAGACCCAGTACTTC	CAWGPGGRETQYF
NA	NA	TRBJ2-1	TRBV1	TGCACCAGCAGCTCACGACAGGGGAATGCGCAGTTCTTC	CTSSSRQGNAQFF
NA	NA	TRBJ1-6	TRBV30	TGTGCCTGGAGTGACCGACCCACCGCCCCCCTCCACTTT	CAWSDRPTAPLHF
TRBD1	NA	TRBJ2-7	TRBV6-6	TGTGCCAGCACCGACCGGGACAGCAATTTCTACGAGCAGTACTTC	CASTDRDSNFYEQYF
NA	NA	TRBJ1-1	TRBV6-5	TGTGCCAGCAGCCAACAGGGAGCTATGAACACTGAAGCTTTCTTT	CASSQQGAMNTEAFF